This T cell receptor (beta chain) was captured by sequencing in a study of blood T cell repertoires in COVID-19 (dated by TCRdb to about 2020). Regarding the study in general: Samples from collaborators originated in the United States, Italy and Spain and spanned both the acute and convalescent phases of COVID-19. HLA class I and class II types, where available, came from metadata supplied by the sample provider rather than from assay-based typing. Samples came from the ongoing ImmuneRACE study (first 160 participants) plus 1,254 subjects from 6 global collaborators. A de-identified subject ID, COVID-19 status, age in years and sex were almost always included in the sample metadata. The material from the prospective study consisted of cDNA or gDNA derived from T cells, B-cell-depleted T cells, or PBMCs. Deeply sampled blood TCRbeta repertoires from subjects exposed to, actively infected with, or recovered from COVID-19 were included in the dataset. A freely available public database, intended as a resource for researchers studying the immune response to SARS-CoV-2, is where the repertoires were released.

Enrolling through a virtual design, the prospective study's participants ranged in age from about 18 to 100 years and lived across some 23 United States geographic areas. In the prospective study, cohorts were assigned on the basis of participant-reported clinical history obtained from a screening survey and a study questionnaire. Recovered participants in ImmuneRACE Cohort 3 were defined by two consecutive negative NP/OP PCR tests, clearance by a healthcare professional, or resolution of symptoms. In the prospective study, whole blood, serum and a nasopharyngeal or oropharyngeal swab were collected from each participant by mobile phlebotomists. Over a roughly 2-month period, participants in the prospective study had the option of providing additional blood draws and questionnaires. Before DNA extraction, blood samples from the prospective study were shipped at room temperature or frozen. At the junction V is shortened by 0 bases and J by 5 bases; bases outside the gene matches: 4. For CDR1 and CDR2, the germline V gene lists SGHRS and YFSETQ. The CDR3 runs 15 residues from the cysteine to the phenylalanine. The retained sequence is limited to the CDR3, 45 bases, with the frame set at the first base.

TCRbeta CDR3 regions were amplified from genomic DNA using the immunoSEQ Assay, a bias-controlled multiplex PCR. The published analysis was carried out like this. The number of nucleated cells in each sample was estimated from the amplification of reference gene primers within the assay. To quantify the absolute abundance of each unique TCRbeta CDR3 rearrangement, sequence reads were collapsed and filtered. For each sample, productive Simpson clonality was calculated by taking the square root of Simpson's diversity index across productive rearrangements. TCRdb took over this immuneACCESS table, retaining in-frame rearrangements with V and J assigned. Such tables are incomplete; in checked studies, under half of the missing clones stem from an unresolved V gene, and the remainder is unexplained. That table is the source of V, J and clone size, and D and trimming were worked out from the DNA. The sample profile shows about 18,000 clones; around 88% of them were found once. Jointly, the top ten make up 5% of the sample.

What the authors observed across the whole study: Clinical and demographic metadata were provided uncurated, with the amount varying by source and participant.

In regard to this clone: The antigen this receptor binds is unknown. There are no base qualities to consult, and no much larger clone falls within one base.

The sample consisted of PBMCs or T cells enriched from blood (not recorded which). This chain is built from TRBV5-1 and TRBJ1-4; the central 7 bases match TRBD1. This receptor was obtained from a woman in her 30s who had recovered from COVID-19. CDR3 sequence: CASSLVGTANEKLFF. In nucleotide form, the sequence is TGCGCCAGCAGCTTGGTAGGGACAGCGAATGAAAAACTGTTTTTT.